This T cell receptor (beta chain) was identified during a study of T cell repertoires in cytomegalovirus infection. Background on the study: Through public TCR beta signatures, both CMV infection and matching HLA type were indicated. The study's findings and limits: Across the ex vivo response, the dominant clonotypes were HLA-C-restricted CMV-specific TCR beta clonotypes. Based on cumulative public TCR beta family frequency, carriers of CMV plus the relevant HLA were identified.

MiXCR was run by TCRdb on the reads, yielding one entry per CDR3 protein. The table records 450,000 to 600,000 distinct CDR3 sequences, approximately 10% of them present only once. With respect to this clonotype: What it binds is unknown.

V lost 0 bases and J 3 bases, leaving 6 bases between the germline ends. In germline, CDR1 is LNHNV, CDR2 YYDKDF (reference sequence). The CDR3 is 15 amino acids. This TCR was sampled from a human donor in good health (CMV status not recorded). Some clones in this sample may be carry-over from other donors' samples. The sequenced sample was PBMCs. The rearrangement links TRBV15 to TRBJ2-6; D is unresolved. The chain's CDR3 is CATSRDRLGANVLTF. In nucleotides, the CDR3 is TGTGCCACCAGCAGAGACCGTCTTGGGGCCAACGTCCTGACTTTC.